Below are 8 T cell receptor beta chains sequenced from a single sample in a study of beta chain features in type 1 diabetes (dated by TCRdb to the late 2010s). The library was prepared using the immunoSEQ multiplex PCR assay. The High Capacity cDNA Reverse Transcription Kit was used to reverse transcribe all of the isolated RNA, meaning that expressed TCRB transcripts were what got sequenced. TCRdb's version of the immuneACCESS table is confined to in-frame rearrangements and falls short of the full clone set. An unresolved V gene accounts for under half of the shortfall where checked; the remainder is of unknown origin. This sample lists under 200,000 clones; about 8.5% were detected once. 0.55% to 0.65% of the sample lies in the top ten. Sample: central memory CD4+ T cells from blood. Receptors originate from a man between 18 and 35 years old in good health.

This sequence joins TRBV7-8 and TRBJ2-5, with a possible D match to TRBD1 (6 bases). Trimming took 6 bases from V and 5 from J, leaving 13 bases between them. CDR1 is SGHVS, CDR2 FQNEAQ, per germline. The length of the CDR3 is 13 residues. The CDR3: CASRFRGTETQYF. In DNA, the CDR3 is TGTGCCAGCAGGTTCAGGGGCACGGAGACCCAGTACTTC.

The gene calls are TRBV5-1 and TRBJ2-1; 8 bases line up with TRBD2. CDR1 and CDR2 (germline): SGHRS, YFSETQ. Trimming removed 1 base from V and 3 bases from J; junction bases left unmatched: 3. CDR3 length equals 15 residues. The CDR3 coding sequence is TGCGCCAGCAGCTTGACGGGACTAGACTACAATGAGCAGTTCTTC. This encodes CASSLTGLDYNEQFF.

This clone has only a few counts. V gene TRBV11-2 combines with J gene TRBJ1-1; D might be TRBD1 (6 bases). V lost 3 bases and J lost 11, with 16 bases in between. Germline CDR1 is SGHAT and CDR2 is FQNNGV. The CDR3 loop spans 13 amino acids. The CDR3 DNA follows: TGTGCCAGCAGCTTGTTGGACAGCTTTGAGGCTTTCTTT. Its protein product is CASSLLDSFEAFF.

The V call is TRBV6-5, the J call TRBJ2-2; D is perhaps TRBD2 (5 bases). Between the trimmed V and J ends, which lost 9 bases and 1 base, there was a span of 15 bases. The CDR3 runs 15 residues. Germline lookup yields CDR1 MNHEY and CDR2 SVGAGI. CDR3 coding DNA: TGTGCCAGTTGTAGGTCAGGAGGGAACACCGGGGAGCTGTTTTTT. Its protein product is CASCRSGGNTGELFF.

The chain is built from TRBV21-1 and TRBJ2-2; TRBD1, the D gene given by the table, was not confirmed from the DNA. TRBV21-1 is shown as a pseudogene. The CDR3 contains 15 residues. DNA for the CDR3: TGTGCCAGCAGCAACAACAGGGGGCACACCGGGGAGCTGTTTTTT. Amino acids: CASSNNRGHTGELFF.

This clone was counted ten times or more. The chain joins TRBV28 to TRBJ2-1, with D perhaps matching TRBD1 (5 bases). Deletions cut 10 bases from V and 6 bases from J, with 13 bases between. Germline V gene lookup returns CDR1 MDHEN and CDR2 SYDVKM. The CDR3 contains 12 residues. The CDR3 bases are TGTGCCACCTTCAGGGATGGCAATGAGCAGTTCTTC. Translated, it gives CATFRDGNEQFF.

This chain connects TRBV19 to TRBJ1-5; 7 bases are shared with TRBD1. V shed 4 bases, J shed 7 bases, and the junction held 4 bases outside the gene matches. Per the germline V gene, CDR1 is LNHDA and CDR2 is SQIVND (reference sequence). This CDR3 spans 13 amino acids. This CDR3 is CASSTHRGQPQHF. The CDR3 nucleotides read TGTGCCAGTAGTACCCACAGGGGACAGCCCCAGCATTTT.

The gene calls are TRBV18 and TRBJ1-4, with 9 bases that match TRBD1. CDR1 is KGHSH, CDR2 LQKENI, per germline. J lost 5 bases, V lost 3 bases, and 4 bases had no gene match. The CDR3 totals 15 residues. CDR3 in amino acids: CASSPTDRGNEKLFF. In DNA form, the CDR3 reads TGTGCCAGCTCACCGACGGACAGGGGAAATGAAAAACTGTTTTTT.